Listed below are T cell receptor beta chains from one sample, sequenced in a study of blood T cell repertoires in COVID-19. Measured with immunoSEQ multiplex PCR; TCRdb has only the in-frame clones, and not every one. The sample yields around 220,000 clones, roughly 84% seen once. Input material: peripheral blood. The receptors come from a woman aged 40 to 50 who had recovered from COVID-19. CDR3s leave out the opening cysteine and the closing phenylalanine or tryptophan. Fields, in order: V gene, J gene, CDR3 protein.

v_gene: TRBV29-1; j_gene: TRBJ2-3; CDR3aa: SGFEATDTQY
v_gene: TRBV19; j_gene: TRBJ1-2; CDR3aa: ASTLGPSFPYNGYT
v_gene: TRBV7-3; j_gene: TRBJ2-1; CDR3aa: ASSLFLAAFGEQF
v_gene: TRBV11-2; j_gene: TRBJ1-6; CDR3aa: ASSLNPNSPLH
v_gene: TRBV19; j_gene: TRBJ2-3; CDR3aa: ASSIALAGSTDTQY
v_gene: TRBV4-1; j_gene: TRBJ2-7; CDR3aa: ASSPGGTYEQY
v_gene: TRBV21-1; j_gene: TRBJ2-7; CDR3aa: ASSITGGAFGYEQY
v_gene: TRBV6-5; j_gene: TRBJ2-4; CDR3aa: ASTPSPASGNIQY
v_gene: TRBV19; j_gene: TRBJ2-1; CDR3aa: ASSILTSGLNNEQF
v_gene: TRBV19; j_gene: TRBJ1-6; CDR3aa: ASRAGSGNSPLH
v_gene: TRBV7-9; j_gene: TRBJ2-3; CDR3aa: ASSLRRWREGLTDTQY
v_gene: TRBV11-2; j_gene: TRBJ2-7; CDR3aa: ASSEAGTQFYEQY
v_gene: TRBV2; j_gene: TRBJ2-7; CDR3aa: ASRRQRLGTTSYEQY
v_gene: TRBV5-6; j_gene: TRBJ2-1; CDR3aa: ASSLWREGSYNEQF
v_gene: TRBV7-9; j_gene: TRBJ2-2; CDR3aa: ASSLADYPYTGELF
v_gene: TRBV5-1; j_gene: TRBJ2-5; CDR3aa: ASSYRDSETQY
v_gene: TRBV5-4; j_gene: TRBJ2-3; CDR3aa: ASSWGTSGRGTDTQY
v_gene: TRBV5-4; j_gene: TRBJ2-1; CDR3aa: ASSPGGGAGWNEQF
v_gene: TRBV27; j_gene: TRBJ2-7; CDR3aa: ASSLRGGSSYEQY
v_gene: TRBV6-6; j_gene: TRBJ1-1; CDR3aa: ASSLYRGGTEAF
v_gene: TRBV19; j_gene: TRBJ2-2; CDR3aa: STGGFTGELF
v_gene: TRBV25-1; j_gene: TRBJ1-4; CDR3aa: ASSESRRLNEKLF
v_gene: TRBV28; j_gene: TRBJ1-3; CDR3aa: ASTPPDKSSGNTIY
v_gene: TRBV7-9; j_gene: TRBJ2-7; CDR3aa: ASSLGLAGPEQY
v_gene: TRBV20-1; j_gene: TRBJ2-7; CDR3aa: SARSGYEQY
v_gene: TRBV20-1; j_gene: TRBJ1-5; CDR3aa: SASPGKGQPQH
v_gene: TRBV3-1/TRBV3-2; j_gene: TRBJ1-2; CDR3aa: ASSQGLGGYT
v_gene: TRBV6-5; j_gene: TRBJ2-1; CDR3aa: ASRLYNEQF
v_gene: TRBV19; j_gene: TRBJ1-5; CDR3aa: ASSSRNSNQPQH
v_gene: TRBV7-9; j_gene: TRBJ1-2; CDR3aa: ASSHGTGSNYGYT
v_gene: TRBV19; j_gene: TRBJ1-5; CDR3aa: ASSIDLGQGIQPQH
v_gene: TRBV5-6; j_gene: TRBJ1-2; CDR3aa: ASSFGENYGYT